A single TCR beta chain is shown here with its context. Its antigen is currently unknown. Only CD45RO-negative cells positively selected for CCR7 counted as naive CD8 cells, so terminally differentiated effector memory CD45RA+ cells were excluded. Germline assignment: CDR1 SGHNT and CDR2 YYREEE (reference sequence). The V end was cut by 1 base, the J end by 0 bases, with 8 bases between. This CDR3 has 14 residues. These data belong to a study of shared clonotypes between healthy human individuals. Study results and limitations: Only a few donors were included, so the genetic and exposure-history diversity represented was limited.

Clones were read by immunoSEQ multiplex PCR, and TCRdb kept only the in-frame ones, dropping some. The sample has 2 million to 2.5 million clones; about 93% are singletons. The chain uses TRBV5-4 and TRBJ2-7; D call uncertain. Source material: naive CD8+ T cells from PBMCs. The clonotype originates from a man aged 18 to 29 in good health. Some clones in this sample may be carry-over from other donors' samples. The CDR3 protein is CASSLSLFSYEQYF. CDR3 bases: TGTGCCAGCAGCTTGTCCCTCTTCTCCTACGAGCAGTACTTC.